This paragraph reports one T cell receptor (beta chain). Its antigen target is currently unknown. The record has no base qualities; no much larger clone is one base away. The cohort consisted of some 670 healthy bone marrow donors. At the time of sampling, every cohort member was nominally healthy, though immune exposures that went unrecorded were likely present. The donor tested CMV seronegative and was one of the 352 seronegative cohort members. A peripheral blood sample was collected from each donor, and TCR beta sequencing was performed on peripheral blood mononuclear cells. The Qiagen DNeasy Blood Extraction Kit was used to extract genomic DNA from the blood cell samples. Library preparation used the immunoSEQ multiplex PCR assay. For the multiplex PCR, a mixture combining 60 forward primers for TCR Vbeta segments and 13 reverse primers for TCR Jbeta segments was used. The CDR3 region of rearranged TCR beta genes was amplified from genomic DNA with a multiplex PCR assay. Amplified TCR beta libraries were sequenced as 87-base-pair reads on the Illumina HiSeq System. Per the original workflow: Across the 640 or so repertoires, a later analysis counted some 81 million unique TCR beta chains, roughly 11 million of which were shared by at least two donors. A nearest-neighbor algorithm error-corrected the raw reads and collapsed the reads into unique sequences, merging closely related sequences to remove PCR and sequencing errors. To assign V, D and J gene segments, CDR3 sequences were aligned to IMGT reference sequences. For a sequence to be retained, a match of at least six nucleotides to both a V gene segment and a J gene segment was required. A rearrangement counted as productive if the CDR3 had no stop codons and remained in frame with V and J, and every other rearrangement counted as non-productive. CDR3 was defined according to IMGT convention as the region running from the second conserved V-encoded cysteine to the conserved J-encoded phenylalanine. In an earlier analysis of around 600 of the donors, sequences lacking an unambiguous match to a single V gene segment were excluded. In an earlier analysis of 587 of the donors, a V segment was called functional when productive rearrangements were above 56.7%, and segregating when the standard deviation between donors exceeded 5%. A statistical classification framework was built to diagnose cytomegalovirus status from the catalog of TCR beta chain sequences. In a later analysis, V and J genes were assigned by comparing TCR nucleotide sequences against IMGT/GENE-DB human TR gene sequences. The TCRdist pipeline was used in a later analysis to assign CDR3 sequences and most-parsimonious VDJ recombination scenarios. In a later analysis, each TCR beta chain was defined by its CDR3 amino acid sequence together with its V-gene family, and reads lacking a unique V-gene family were excluded. To address suspected cross-contamination and a sequencing artifact, a later analysis removed around 590 highly shared, low-generation-probability nucleotide sequences. In a later analysis, a clonal expansion index for each public chain was calculated from normalized within-repertoire ranks of inferred template counts. In a later analysis, generation probabilities were computed with a VDJ recombination model fitted to out-of-frame rearrangements, and the resulting probabilities were checked against IGoR. Hypergeometric tests were used in a later analysis to score TCR-TCR, TCR-HLA and TCR-CMV co-occurrence, with a repertoire-size bias correction applied to the TCR pairs. A later analysis estimated false discovery rates by permuting HLA or CMV assignments 20 times. A later analysis grouped co-occurring TCRs with DBSCAN, adding TCRdist sequence similarity when clustering within HLA-allele-positive subsets. Co-occurrence clustering excluded repertoires with fewer than 30,000 or more than 120,000 public chains, plus five with anomalous nucleotide sharing. TCRdb limited this immuneACCESS table to in-frame rearrangements with V and J called. A share of clones is missing; checked studies link under half to unresolved V genes, and the rest is unexplained. The DNA was the basis for D and trimming; V, J and clone size are from that table. In this sample the table shows 180,000 or so clones, around four fifths of which occur a single time. In total, the top ten clones hold 3.1% of the sample.

The sample belongs to a study of cytomegalovirus exposure and HLA in healthy donors (dated by TCRdb to 2015 to 2018). Study-level background: An earlier analysis of some 550 of the donors reported 250 to 300 Gb of sequence data and 117 million unique TCR beta sequences from about 179 million T cells. An early release that covered 500 to 800 HLA-typed donors contained around 300 gigabases of sequencing data and 80 million or so unique TCR sequences. The genetic ancestry cluster associated with self-reported Caucasian donors included around 76% of the approximately 400 genotyped donors. The aim of the study was to test whether cataloging public T cell receptors could identify signatures of past pathogen exposure. Using immunosequencing, the study profiled T cell repertoires from about 610 subjects and related those repertoires to cytomegalovirus serostatus. Along with the approximately 700-subject first cohort, a separate validation cohort of around 120 different subjects was used. To predict cytomegalovirus infection status, the study combined high-throughput TCR immunosequencing, statistical association of individual TCRs with disease status, and machine learning. In a later analysis, previously published TCR beta repertoires from 500 to 750 donors were re-analyzed and high-resolution HLA genotyping was added so that TCR occurrence patterns could be studied. Rather than using new phenotypic data, the later analysis identified candidate immune exposures from TCR beta sequences and from how often those sequences occurred across donors. An earlier analysis of approximately 580 of the donors used high-throughput TCR beta sequencing to judge whether each TCR beta V gene segment behaved as functional or pseudogenic. Donor age, sex, ethnicity and CMV serostatus were compiled together with the repertoire data. A later genetic analysis used genome-wide SNP genotypes for about three fifths of the 666 donors, treating that subset as a discovery cohort. Every discovery cohort repertoire had been produced on one sequencing platform. Both class I and class II loci were covered by HLA typing, at four-digit resolution. The number of typed donors differed by locus: about 620-640 for A, B, C, DRB1 and DQB1; some 500 for DQA1; some 610 for DPA1; and 400 to 480 for DPB1. Five DR-DQ haplotypes were handled as single units for association and clustering because linkage in the cohort was strong. Across 398 genotyped donors of the cohort, an average of roughly 250,000 unique TCR beta nucleotide sequences per donor were sequenced, and roughly 17% of those sequences were non-productive. What the authors observed across the whole study: Linkage disequilibrium might explain the correlated functional status among segregating V segments, but an unknown experimental factor could not be ruled out. When HLA alleles, especially DR and DQ, strongly co-occurred, TCR associations were difficult to assign to individual alleles. Some IMGT-functional V segments, including TRBV6-2 and TRBV6-3, could not be told apart with the 87-base-pair reads, so those segments were excluded. Because HLA typing was missing for some donors at each locus, association tests included only the typed subset. A later analysis found that TCR association rates varied across HLA loci, with DRB1 alleles showing the most associated TCRs and HLA-C alleles the fewest. It was suggested by the authors that the approach could potentially be generalized to other disease states and immunological phenotypes. Most CMV-associated TCR beta chains appeared to be HLA-restricted in a later analysis, and the HLA associations seemed to be driven largely by CMV exposure. In an earlier analysis of approximately 590 of the donors, most TCR beta V segments were observed in productive rearrangements about 87% or about 30% of the time, broadly matching IMGT annotations. A total of 150 to 200 TCR beta chains were listed by the study as associated with cytomegalovirus. In vitro tests confirmed that a few of the cytomegalovirus-associated TCR beta chains recognize cytomegalovirus antigens. Roughly uniform sequencing depth across donors was assumed in presence/absence analyses, although this assumption may not hold. V-gene and J-gene trimming of TCR beta chains was associated with a missense DCLRE1C variant in a later genetic analysis, and the association was replicated in an independent cohort. In a later analysis, HLA-associated TCR beta chains showed more clonal expansion and lower generation probabilities than non-associated chains that were equally common. In this cohort, only TCR beta chains were sequenced, and detectable features were limited by the absence of alpha or paired-chain data. A later analysis associated 15,000 or so TCR beta sequences with specific HLA alleles at a false discovery rate of 0.05. Approximately 18 rarely observed V segments, including chromosome 9 orphons, were excluded from the earlier analysis of about 600 of the donors because counts were too low. A cluster of highly shared sequence variants was judged likely to represent a technical artifact of the sequencing pipeline. Cytomegalovirus status was reported to be diagnosed by the classifier with high specificity and sensitivity in both the original and validation cohorts. A further reported finding was that TCR beta sequences accurately predicted the HLA-A and HLA-B alleles for most subjects in the first cohort. Immune exposure information for the cohort was limited to CMV serostatus. Several of the top co-occurrence clusters appeared to be linked to parvovirus B19, influenza, CMV and Epstein-Barr virus, according to a later analysis. Across donors, most TCR sequences were observed very rarely, whereas some public TCRs were present in many individuals. According to a later genetic analysis, donors in an Asian-associated ancestry cluster had fewer N-insertions in productive TCRs than the approximately 670-donor mean.

CDR1 and CDR2 (SGHTA, FQGNSA) derive from the germline V gene. The CDR3 contains 14 residues, cysteine and phenylalanine counted. The sequence is cut down to CDR3 DNA, 42 bases in frame from base 1. The receptor was isolated from a female donor in good health and CMV-seronegative. The chain is assembled from TRBV7-2 and TRBJ2-5, and possibly TRBD1, on 5 matching bases. The end of the DNA is better explained by TRBJ2-7, so the J call may be wrong. Sequencing was performed on PBMCs. The nucleotide sequence reads TGTGCCAGCAGCTTAAAGGGCAGGGACTACGAGCAGTACTTC. This yields the protein CASSLKGRDYEQYF.